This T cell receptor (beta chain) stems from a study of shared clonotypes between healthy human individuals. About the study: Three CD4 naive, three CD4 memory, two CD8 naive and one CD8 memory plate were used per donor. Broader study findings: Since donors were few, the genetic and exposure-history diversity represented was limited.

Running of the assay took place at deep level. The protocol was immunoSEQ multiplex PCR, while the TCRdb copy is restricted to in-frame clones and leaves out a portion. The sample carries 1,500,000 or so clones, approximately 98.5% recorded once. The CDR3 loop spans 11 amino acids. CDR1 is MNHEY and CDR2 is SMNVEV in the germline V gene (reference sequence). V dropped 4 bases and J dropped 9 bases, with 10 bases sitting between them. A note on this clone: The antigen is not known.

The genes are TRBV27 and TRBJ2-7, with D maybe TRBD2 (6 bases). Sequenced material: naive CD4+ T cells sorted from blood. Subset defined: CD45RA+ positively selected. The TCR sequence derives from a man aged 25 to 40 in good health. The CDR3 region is CASSWGRLQYF. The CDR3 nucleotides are TGTGCCAGCAGTTGGGGGAGGCTGCAGTACTTC.